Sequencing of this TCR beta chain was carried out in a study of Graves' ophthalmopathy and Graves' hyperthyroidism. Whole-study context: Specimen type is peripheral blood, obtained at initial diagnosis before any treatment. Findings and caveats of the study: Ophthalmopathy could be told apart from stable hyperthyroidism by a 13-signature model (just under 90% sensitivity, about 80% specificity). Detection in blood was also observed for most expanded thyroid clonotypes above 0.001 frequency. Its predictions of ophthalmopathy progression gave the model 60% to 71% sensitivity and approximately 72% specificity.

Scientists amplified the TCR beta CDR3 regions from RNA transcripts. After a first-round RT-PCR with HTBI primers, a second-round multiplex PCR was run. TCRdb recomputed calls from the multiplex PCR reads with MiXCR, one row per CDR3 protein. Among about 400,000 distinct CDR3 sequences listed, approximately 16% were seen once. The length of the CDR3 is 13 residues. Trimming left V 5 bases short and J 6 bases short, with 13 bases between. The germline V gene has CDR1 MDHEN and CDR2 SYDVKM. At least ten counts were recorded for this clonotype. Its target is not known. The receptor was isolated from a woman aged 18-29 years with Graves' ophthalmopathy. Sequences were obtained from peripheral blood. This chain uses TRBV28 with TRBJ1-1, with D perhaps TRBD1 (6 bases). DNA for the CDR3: TGTGCCAGCAGTGAACAGACAGGATCTGAAGCTTTCTTT. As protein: CASSEQTGSEAFF.